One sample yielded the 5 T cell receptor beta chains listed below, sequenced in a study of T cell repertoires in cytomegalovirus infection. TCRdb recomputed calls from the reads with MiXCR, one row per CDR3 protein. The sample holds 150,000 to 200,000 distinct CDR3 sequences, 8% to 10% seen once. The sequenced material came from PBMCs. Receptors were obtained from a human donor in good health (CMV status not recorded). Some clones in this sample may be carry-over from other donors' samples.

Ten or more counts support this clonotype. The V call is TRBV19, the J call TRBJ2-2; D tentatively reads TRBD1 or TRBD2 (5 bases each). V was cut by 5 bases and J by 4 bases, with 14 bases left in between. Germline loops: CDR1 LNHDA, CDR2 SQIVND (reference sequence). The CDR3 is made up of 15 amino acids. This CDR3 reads CASSSAAGSTGELFF. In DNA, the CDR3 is TGTGCCAGTAGTTCGGCGGCAGGGAGCACCGGGGAGCTGTTTTTT.

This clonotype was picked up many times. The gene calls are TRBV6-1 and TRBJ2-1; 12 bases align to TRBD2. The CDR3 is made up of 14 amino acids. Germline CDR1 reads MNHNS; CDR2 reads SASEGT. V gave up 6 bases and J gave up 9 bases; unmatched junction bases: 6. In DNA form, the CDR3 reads TGTGCCAGCAGAGCACCGGGACTAGCGGGTGAGCAGTTCTTC. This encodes CASRAPGLAGEQFF.

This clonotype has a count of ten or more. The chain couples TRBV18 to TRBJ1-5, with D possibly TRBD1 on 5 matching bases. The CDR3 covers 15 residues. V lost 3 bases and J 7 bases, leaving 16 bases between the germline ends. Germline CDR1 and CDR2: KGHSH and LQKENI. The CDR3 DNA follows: TGTGCCAGCTCACCGGATTTGGGGCGGGTACAGCCCCAGCATTTT. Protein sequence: CASSPDLGRVQPQHF.

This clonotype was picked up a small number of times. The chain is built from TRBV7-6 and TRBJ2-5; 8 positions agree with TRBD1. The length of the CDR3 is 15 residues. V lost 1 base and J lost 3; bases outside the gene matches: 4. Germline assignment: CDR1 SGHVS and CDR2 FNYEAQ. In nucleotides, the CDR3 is TGTGCCAGCAGCTTAGGCCAGGGGGCGAAAGAGACCCAGTACTTC. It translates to CASSLGQGAKETQYF. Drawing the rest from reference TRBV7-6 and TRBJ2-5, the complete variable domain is GAGVSQSPRYKVTKRGQDVALRCDPISGHVSLYWYRQALGQGPEFLTYFNYEAQQDKSGLPNDRFSAERPEGSISTLTIQRTEQRDSAMYRCASSLGQGAKETQYFGPGTRLLVL.

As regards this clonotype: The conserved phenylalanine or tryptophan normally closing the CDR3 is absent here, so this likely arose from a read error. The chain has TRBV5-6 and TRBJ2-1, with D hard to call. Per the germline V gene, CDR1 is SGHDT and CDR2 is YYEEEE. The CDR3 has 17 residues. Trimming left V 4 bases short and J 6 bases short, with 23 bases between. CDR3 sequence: CASSKDPSSYISNEQFL. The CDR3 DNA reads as TGTGCCAGCAGCAAGGACCCCTCATCGTATATAAGCAATGAGCAGTTCTTG.